The 10 T cell receptor beta chains presented below share a single source sample, sequenced in a study of shared clonotypes between healthy human individuals. Here immunoSEQ multiplex PCR was the method, and the copy in TCRdb shows in-frame clones only, minus some. The sample yields about 110,000 clones, around two thirds seen once. Sequenced: memory CD8+ T cells sorted from blood. Subset noted: CD45RO+ cells pooled with CCR7-negative TemRA cells. The source is a woman aged 25 to 39 in good health.

The CDR3 nucleotides are TGTGCCAGCAGCCCCGCTTGGGTCCCACTAACATACAATGAGCAGTTCTTC. It is translated as CASSPAWVPLTYNEQFF. The chain uses TRBV9 and TRBJ2-1; no firm D call. Germline assignment: CDR1 SGDLS and CDR2 YYNGEE. This CDR3 has 17 amino acids. With 4 bases removed from V and 4 bases from J, the gap between germline ends came to 21 bases.

This clone came up a few times. V and J are TRBV4-2 and TRBJ2-7; D is possibly TRBD2 (6 bases). CDR3 length equals 15 residues. CDR1 and CDR2 from the germline V gene are LGHNA and YNFKEQ. V lost 5 bases and J lost 2, with 16 bases in between. DNA for the CDR3: TGTGCCAGCAGCTTAGAAGGCGGAGGGACCTACGAGCAGTACTTC. Its translation: CASSLEGGGTYEQYF.

The CDR3 loop reads CASRPPGTPSYNEQFF. The CDR3 DNA is TGCGCCAGCAGACCTCCCGGGACTCCCTCCTACAATGAGCAGTTCTTC. The V call is TRBV4-1, the J call TRBJ2-1; D is possibly TRBD2 (6 bases). Trimming removed 6 bases from V and 0 bases from J, with 15 bases in between. Germline V gene sequence: CDR1 MGHRA, CDR2 YSYEKL. The CDR3 has 16 amino acids.

This chain joins TRBV29-1 and TRBJ2-1; D gene ambiguous. Germline CDR1 and CDR2: SQVTM and ANQGSEA. V shed 6 bases and J shed 7 bases, with 10 bases lying between them. This CDR3 has 11 residues. The CDR3 here is CSVPEGNEQFF. CDR3 coding DNA: TGCAGCGTCCCCGAAGGGAATGAGCAGTTCTTC.

This clone appeared a few times. The rearrangement joins TRBV15 to TRBJ2-1; tentative D call: TRBD2 (5 bases). This CDR3 contains 14 residues. Trimming shortened V by 9 bases and J by 7 bases, and 19 bases separated the two germline ends. Germline V gene lookup returns CDR1 LNHNV and CDR2 YYDKDF (reference sequence). The DNA of the CDR3 is TGTGCCACGAGCGGTTTGGACCTAAGGAATGAGCAGTTCTTC. Encoded protein: CATSGLDLRNEQFF.

This clone has just one count. This chain connects TRBV9 to TRBJ2-3; D gene ambiguous. CDR3 length: 12 amino acids. V lost 4 bases and J lost 2, with 5 bases in between. Looked up from germline, CDR1 is SGDLS and CDR2 is YYNGEE. CDR3 in amino acids: CASSSYTDTQYF. The CDR3 bases are TGTGCCAGCAGCAGTTACACAGATACGCAGTATTTT.

The chain combines TRBV21-1 with TRBJ1-3; the table's TRBD1 call for D was not verified on the DNA. TRBV21-1 is labeled a pseudogene. The CDR3 loop spans 14 amino acids. The CDR3 DNA reads as TGTGCCAGCATGGTCAGGTACCCTGGAAACACCATATATTTT. It specifies CASMVRYPGNTIYF.

V is TRBV6-1 and J is TRBJ2-7; D is unclear. Germline assignment: CDR1 MNHNS and CDR2 SASEGT. The CDR3 sequence is 14 residues long. The V end was cut by 5 bases, the J end by 3 bases, with 14 bases between. The CDR3 nucleotides are TGTGCCAGCAGTTTACAGTTTGAGTTCTACGAGCAGTACTTC. Translating it yields CASSLQFEFYEQYF.

The CDR3 region has the DNA TGCGCCAGCAGCTTGGGGGTCACTAGCGGGAACACCGGGGAGCTGTTTTTT. Residues: CASSLGVTSGNTGELFF. The gene calls are TRBV5-1 and TRBJ2-2, with 8 positions matching TRBD2. From germline, CDR1 is SGHRS and CDR2 YFSETQ. CDR3 length: 17 residues. V was clipped by 0 bases and J by 1 base; unmatched bases: 5.

This clone appeared a few times. V is TRBV25-1 and J is TRBJ2-7; 13 nucleotides align to TRBD2. Germline V CDR1 and CDR2: MGHDK, SYGVNS. The CDR3 runs 14 residues. V lost 6 bases to trimming and J lost 6 bases; unmatched junction nucleotides: 5. Here the CDR3 DNA reads TGTGCCAGCAGATTTGGGACTAGCGGGACCGAGCAGTACTTC. Its protein is CASRFGTSGTEQYF.